This TCR beta chain emerged from a study of vaccination and CD4 T cells after COVID-19. Treatment meaning: roughly 10-day PBMC culture with coronavirus spike peptide pools or control peptides (ViraFEST assay). About this clonotype: The antigen is not known.

Germline lookup yields CDR1 SGHTA and CDR2 FQGTGA. The V end lost 2 bases, the J end lost 2 bases, and 7 bases lay between the germline ends. The CDR3 is 15 residues long. The Oncomine TCR Beta short-read assay sequenced DNA from cultured CD4+ T cells. TCRdb processed the PCR reads anew with MiXCR; each CDR3 protein has one entry. Of around 8,500 distinct CDR3 sequences listed, nearly 20% are singletons. Sequenced material: CD4+ T cells from blood, cultured in vitro, taken after SARS-CoV-2 vaccination. The chain joins TRBV7-3 to TRBJ2-6, with D possibly matching TRBD1 (6 bases). The source of this sequence is a human donor who had recovered from COVID-19. The CDR3 spells CASSLGGPGANVLTF. In DNA, the CDR3 is TGTGCCAGCAGCTTAGGGGGCCCTGGGGCCAACGTCCTGACTTTC.